These 28 T cell receptor beta chains were all obtained from the same sample, sequenced in a study of T cell repertoires in cytomegalovirus infection. Their antigens are not known. TCRdb re-analysed the reads in MiXCR, keeping a single row per CDR3 protein. The sample has 150,000 to 200,000 distinct CDR3 sequences, about a fifth seen once; the top ten hold under 30%. The specimen comprised CD8+ T cells from cultured PBMCs, sampled from culture after CMV antigen stimulation. These receptors all come from a human donor in good health (CMV status not recorded). Some clones in this sample may be carry-over from other donors' samples.

V is TRBV4-1 and J is TRBJ1-1, with TRBD1 as a possible D gene (5 bases). V gave up 0 bases and J gave up 6 bases, with 11 bases separating them. Germline loops: CDR1 MGHRA, CDR2 YSYEKL. The CDR3 runs to 14 residues. Here the CDR3 DNA reads TGCGCCAGCAGCCAAGAAGGGGCAGTCCCTGAAGCTTTCTTT. Protein sequence: CASSQEGAVPEAFF.

This clonotype was seen a handful of times. This sequence joins TRBV6-1 and TRBJ2-7, with D possibly TRBD1 on 5 matching bases. The V end lost 0 bases, the J end lost 3 bases, and 12 bases lay between the germline ends. CDR3 length equals 15 residues. Germline-derived CDR1 and CDR2 are MNHNS and SASEGT. The CDR3 spells CASSEALNRFYEQYF. DNA for the CDR3: TGTGCCAGCAGTGAAGCGCTGAACAGGTTCTACGAGCAGTACTTC.

A few counts support this clonotype. This chain joins TRBV7-9 and TRBJ2-1, with 11 nucleotides matching TRBD2. CDR1 and CDR2 from the germline V gene are SEHNR and FQNEAQ (reference sequence). The CDR3 totals 15 residues. Unmatched junction bases numbered 2, after V lost 3 bases and J lost 4 bases. CDR3 nucleotide sequence: TGTGCCAGCAGCTTTAGCGGGGGGGTATACAATGAGCAGTTCTTC. Amino acid sequence: CASSFSGGVYNEQFF.

The table lists this clonotype with a few counts. The chain employs TRBV6-2 or TRBV6-3 and TRBJ2-3, with 8 bases matching TRBD1. In germline, CDR1 is MNHEY, CDR2 SVGEGT. The CDR3 runs to 14 residues. Trimming removed 5 bases from V and 1 base from J; junction bases left unmatched: 2. The CDR3 DNA reads as TGTGCCAGCAGTCAGGGGGCCGGCACAGATACGCAGTATTTT. It specifies CASSQGAGTDTQYF.

This clonotype turned up a few times. The V and J genes are TRBV7-9 and TRBJ1-5; 7 nucleotides align to TRBD1. V gave up 3 bases and J gave up 7 bases; unmatched junction bases: 12. The CDR3 is 16 residues long. Germline CDR1 and CDR2: SEHNR and FQNEAQ (reference sequence). The DNA for the CDR3 is TGTGCCAGCAGCTTCCGGGGCAGGGGGTCTGAGCAGCCCCAGCATTTT. Translation gives CASSFRGRGSEQPQHF.

The rearrangement uses TRBV5-6 and TRBJ2-1; the D gene is possibly TRBD1 (5 bases). The CDR3 loop spans 14 amino acids. The germline gives CDR1 SGHDT, CDR2 YYEEEE. V was pared by 0 bases and J by 5 bases, with 9 bases between. CDR3 sequence reads: CASSLAQDNNEQFF. The CDR3 DNA reads TGTGCCAGCAGCTTGGCACAGGACAACAATGAGCAGTTCTTC.

This clonotype showed up just a few times. This sequence joins TRBV19 and TRBJ2-7; 12 bases map to TRBD2. The V gene's germline CDR1 is LNHDA and CDR2 SQIVND (reference sequence). CDR3 length: 16 amino acids. Losses at the gene ends were 4 bases for V and 3 bases for J; bases not matched to a gene: 7. DNA for the CDR3: TGTGCCAGTAGTACCGGACTAGCGGGGAGACTCTACGAGCAGTACTTC. Protein sequence: CASSTGLAGRLYEQYF.

The chain is built from TRBV12-3 or TRBV12-4 and TRBJ1-1, with 7 bases aligning to TRBD1. V shed 8 bases and J 5 bases; nucleotides not matched to a gene: 14. The CDR3 spans 15 residues. CDR3 bases: TGTGCCAGCCTTCCCAGGACAGGCCCAGGGACTGAAGCTTTCTTT. Translating it yields CASLPRTGPGTEAFF.

The rearrangement links TRBV7-2 to TRBJ2-3; possibly TRBD1 for D (6 bases). V shed 0 bases and J shed 2 bases, with 9 bases lying between them. Germline V CDR1 and CDR2: SGHTA, FQGNSA. The CDR3 totals 15 residues. The DNA of the CDR3 is TGTGCCAGCAGCTTAGCTCAGGGGTCCACAGATACGCAGTATTTT. It specifies CASSLAQGSTDTQYF.

This clonotype was observed a handful of times. The chain combines TRBV7-2 with TRBJ1-5; D might be TRBD1 (5 bases). The CDR3 spans 14 residues. Germline-derived CDR1 and CDR2 are SGHTA and FQGNSA. With 5 bases removed from V and 4 bases from J, the gap between germline ends came to 12 bases. This CDR3 reads CASSHRDLNQPQHF. DNA for the CDR3: TGTGCCAGCAGCCACCGGGACCTTAATCAGCCCCAGCATTTT.

This clonotype came up a few times. The chain links TRBV7-2 to TRBJ2-7; tentatively, D is TRBD1 or TRBD2 (5 bases each). This CDR3 region has 15 residues. Trimming took 5 bases from V and 2 from J, leaving 16 bases between them. Germline loops: CDR1 SGHTA, CDR2 FQGNSA. Written as DNA, the CDR3 is TGTGCCAGCAGCCCGACGGGGCTCGCCCCCTACGAGCAGTACTTC. Protein: CASSPTGLAPYEQYF.

This clonotype has more than one count but fewer than ten. The chain couples TRBV7-9 to TRBJ2-1; D gene uncertain. V lost 5 bases and J lost 9, with 11 bases in between. CDR1 SEHNR and CDR2 FQNEAQ come from the germline V gene (reference sequence). The CDR3 is 12 amino acids. CDR3 amino acids: CASSPRRLEQFF. Here the CDR3 DNA reads TGTGCCAGCAGCCCCAGGCGCCTTGAGCAGTTCTTC.

This clonotype has a handful of counts. Compared with germline, one end of the junction differs, possibly owing to a read error. This chain connects TRBV7-2 to TRBJ2-4, with TRBD1 matching 11 bases. Germline-derived CDR1 and CDR2 are SGHTA and FQGNSA. This CDR3 has 17 amino acids. The chain's CDR3 is CASSSWTGGLAKYIQYF. CDR3 in DNA: TGTGCCAGCAGCTCCTGGACAGGGGGCCTAGCCAAATACATTCAGTACTTC.

The V gene is TRBV12-3 or TRBV12-4, the J gene TRBJ1-4; D is undetermined. The CDR3 totals 18 residues. Trimming stripped 5 bases from V and 7 bases from J, with 26 bases between. The CDR3 spells CASSLVKNWASVREKLFF. CDR3 bases: TGTGCCAGCAGTCTTGTTAAAAATTGGGCCTCAGTGCGTGAAAAACTGTTTTTT.

This clonotype has only a few counts. The chain joins TRBV5-5 to TRBJ1-2; 8 bases agree with TRBD1. The CDR3 spans 16 residues. Germline CDR1 SGHKS, CDR2 YYEKEE (reference sequence). The junction had 8 bases not matched to a gene; V was cut back by 1 base and J by 3 bases. The CDR3 DNA reads TGTGCCAGCAGCTTGCGCCAGGGGGCTTTGGACTATGGCTACACCTTC. It yields the protein CASSLRQGALDYGYTF. Full variable domain (remainder filled in from reference TRBV5-5 and TRBJ1-2): DAGVTQSPTHLIKTRGQQVTLRCSPISGHKSVSWYQQVLGQGPQFIFQYYEKEERGRGNFPDRFSARQFPNYSSELNVNALLLGDSALYLCASSLRQGALDYGYTFGSGTRLTVV.

This chain links TRBV7-2 with TRBJ1-1; D uncertain. The CDR3 is made up of 12 amino acids. V gave up 2 bases and J gave up 6 bases, with 7 bases separating them. Germline loops: CDR1 SGHTA, CDR2 FQGNSA. CDR3 sequence reads: CASSLRSPEAFF. CDR3 in DNA: TGTGCCAGCAGCTTACGGAGCCCTGAAGCTTTCTTT.

This clonotype was observed at least ten times. V is TRBV20-1 and J is TRBJ2-7; a weak D match, TRBD2 (5 bases). This CDR3 contains 12 residues. Germline V gene lookup returns CDR1 DFQATT and CDR2 SNEGSKA (reference sequence). With 2 bases removed from V and 4 bases from J, the gap between germline ends came to 9 bases. The CDR3 loop reads CSARNREYEQYF. In DNA, the CDR3 is TGCAGTGCTAGAAATCGGGAATACGAGCAGTACTTC.

Only a few counts were recorded for this clonotype. CDR3 in DNA: TGTGCCAGCAGTGTTACAGGGGTAGACGAGCAGTACTTC. This encodes CASSVTGVDEQYF. This chain uses TRBV27 with TRBJ2-7; 7 bases align to TRBD1. This CDR3 spans 13 amino acids. J lost 5 bases, V lost 5 bases, and 6 bases had no gene match. Germline V gene lookup returns CDR1 MNHEY and CDR2 SMNVEV (reference sequence).

The chain is built from TRBV24-1 and TRBJ2-3; the D gene is possibly TRBD2 (6 bases). This CDR3 is built from 15 residues. V was shortened by 3 bases and J by 0 bases, with 9 bases between the two germline ends. Germline V lookup: CDR1 KGHDR, CDR2 SFDVKD. The CDR3 nucleotides are TGTGCCACCAGTGATCGACTAGGAAGCACAGATACGCAGTATTTT. Its translation: CATSDRLGSTDTQYF.

This clonotype was found a few times. The rearrangement joins TRBV4-1 to TRBJ2-7; the D gene is possibly TRBD2 (5 bases). This CDR3 spans 13 amino acids. Germline-derived CDR1 and CDR2 are MGHRA and YSYEKL. V was shortened by 1 base and J by 2 bases, with 6 bases between the two germline ends. The CDR3 here is CASSQAGTYEQYF. DNA of the CDR3: TGCGCCAGCAGCCAAGCCGGGACCTACGAGCAGTACTTC.

This clonotype came up a few times. The V gene is TRBV6-4, the J gene TRBJ1-1; 7 bases map to TRBD1. Germline assignment: CDR1 MRHNA and CDR2 SNTAGT. CDR3 length equals 14 residues. Germline trimming cut 6 bases from V and 1 base from J; bases unmatched to any gene: 5. The CDR3 DNA follows: TGTGCCAGCAGACCCGGGACAGCGAACACTGAAGCTTTCTTT. Its protein is CASRPGTANTEAFF.

This clonotype was counted between two and nine times. The chain employs TRBV7-2 and TRBJ1-1; D is ambiguous. Trimming cost V 0 bases and J 6 bases, with 11 bases left between them. The CDR3 runs 14 residues. The germline CDR1 and CDR2 sequences are SGHTA and FQGNSA. CDR3 sequence reads: CASSLAGGGAEAFF. The CDR3, as DNA: TGTGCCAGCAGCTTAGCTGGAGGCGGGGCTGAAGCTTTCTTT.

V usage is TRBV7-2 and J usage is TRBJ2-1; D uncertain. Per the germline V gene, CDR1 is SGHTA and CDR2 is FQGNSA. CDR3 length: 18 amino acids. The V end lost 2 bases, the J end lost 0 bases, and 17 bases lay between the germline ends. Here the CDR3 DNA reads TGTGCCAGCAGCTTAAGGGTGACTCGGGCAGACTCCTACAATGAGCAGTTCTTC. This encodes CASSLRVTRADSYNEQFF. Filled out from reference TRBV7-2 and TRBJ2-1, the complete variable domain reads GAGVSQSPSNKVTEKGKDVELRCDPISGHTALYWYRQSLGQGLEFLIYFQGNSAPDKSGLPSDRFSAERTGGSVSTLTIQRTQQEDSAVYLCASSLRVTRADSYNEQFFGPGTRLTVL.

This clonotype occurred a few times. The chain joins TRBV7-6 to TRBJ2-5; D is uncertain. V lost 0 bases and J lost 5, with 13 bases in between. This CDR3 has 15 residues. The germline gives CDR1 SGHVS, CDR2 FNYEAQ. The CDR3 is CASSLALAASETQYF. The CDR3 DNA follows: TGTGCCAGCAGCTTAGCTTTGGCAGCCTCCGAGACCCAGTACTTC. Full variable domain (missing parts from reference TRBV7-6 and TRBJ2-5): GAGVSQSPRYKVTKRGQDVALRCDPISGHVSLYWYRQALGQGPEFLTYFNYEAQQDKSGLPNDRFSAERPEGSISTLTIQRTEQRDSAMYRCASSLALAASETQYFGPGTRLLVL.

The chain combines TRBV7-9 with TRBJ2-7; D possibly corresponds to TRBD1 (6 bases). The CDR3 totals 13 residues. Germline CDR1 reads SEHNR; CDR2 reads FQNEAQ (reference sequence). V shed 5 bases and J shed 3 bases, with 11 bases lying between them. CDR3 DNA: TGTGCCAGCAGCCAACAGGGTTACTACGAGCAGTACTTC. Translation gives CASSQQGYYEQYF.

This clonotype was recorded a few times. This chain links TRBV19 with TRBJ1-5; D is uncertain. The V gene's germline CDR1 is LNHDA and CDR2 SQIVND (reference sequence). This CDR3 region has 15 residues. V shed 2 bases and J shed 3 bases, with 11 bases lying between them. CDR3 nucleotide sequence: TGTGCCAGTAGTATATCGTCGATCAACAATCAGCCCCAGCATTTT. Its protein is CASSISSINNQPQHF. The variable domain in full, completed from reference TRBV19 and TRBJ1-5, reads DGGITQSPKYLFRKEGQNVTLSCEQNLNHDAMYWYRQDPGQGLRLIYYSQIVNDFQKGDIAEGYSVSREKKESFPLTVTSAQKNPTAFYLCASSISSINNQPQHFGDGTRLSIL.

This clonotype showed up just a few times. The rearrangement uses TRBV7-2 and TRBJ2-1, with 7 bases lining up with TRBD2. The CDR3 sequence is 14 residues long. V gave up 5 bases and J gave up 8 bases; unmatched junction bases: 9. The germline CDR1 and CDR2 sequences are SGHTA and FQGNSA. This CDR3 reads CASSLWTSRDEQFF. In nucleotides, the CDR3 is TGTGCCAGCAGCCTGTGGACTAGTCGGGATGAGCAGTTCTTC.

The chain uses TRBV7-3 and TRBJ2-3, with 10 bases that match TRBD1. Germline lookup yields CDR1 SGHTA and CDR2 FQGTGA. This CDR3 region has 21 residues. V was clipped by 8 bases and J by 2 bases; unmatched bases: 25. In nucleotides, the CDR3 is TGTGCCAGCTCGACCCCCGAGGGACAGGGGCGTCTAGCGGCTAACACAGATACGCAGTATTTT. It yields the protein CASSTPEGQGRLAANTDTQYF.